This T cell receptor beta chain was recovered during a study of shared clonotypes between healthy human individuals. Germline CDR1 is LGHNA and CDR2 is YNFKEQ. With V trimmed by 1 base and J by 3 bases, 4 bases remained unmatched. This CDR3 comprises 15 residues. TCRdb's table, derived via immunoSEQ multiplex PCR, lists solely in-frame clones and lacks some. The table has about 510,000 clones, roughly 85% seen once. The chain links TRBV4-2 to TRBJ2-3; 7 nucleotides line up with TRBD2. Input material: PBMCs. The clonotype comes from a woman aged 40 to 49 in good health. Some clones in this sample may be carry-over from other donors' samples. CDR3 region: CASSQGRAGTDTQYF. The CDR3 DNA reads TGTGCCAGCAGCCAAGGTCGAGCGGGGACAGATACGCAGTATTTT.